The 18 T cell receptor beta chains given below trace back to one sample, sequenced in a study of blood T cells in healthy people across ages (dated by TCRdb to the mid-2010s). Libraries were built with 5' RACE. The sample was run on an Illumina HiSeq 2500. The second PCR ran for roughly 7 to 11 cycles and used a J-beta primer mix along with a sample-barcoded 5' primer. TCRdb reran the public reads through fastp at Q25 and MiXCR, keeping productive beta chains. Rows are combined by CDR3 protein, so each entry shows the most common genes and DNA. This sample holds about 1,500,000 distinct CDR3 sequences; about 28% were observed only once. The ten largest account for 7.7% of the sample. Input material: blood. Receptor source: a woman in her 30s in good health.

This clonotype occurred a few times. The genes are TRBV11-1 and TRBJ2-4; D ambiguous. Trimming took off 6 bases at V and 13 bases at J, with 16 bases between the two ends. The CDR3 has 12 amino acids. Per the germline V gene, CDR1 is SGHAT and CDR2 is FQDESV (reference sequence). For the CDR3, the DNA is TGTGCCAGCAGGTACCGTCCCAATGAGCAGTACTTC. This codes for CASRYRPNEQYF.

This clonotype was detected ten times or more. The chain is built from TRBV5-1 and TRBJ2-3, with 11 bases lining up with TRBD2. Looked up from germline, CDR1 is SGHRS and CDR2 is YFSETQ. The CDR3 has 15 residues. V lost 4 bases and J lost 6; bases outside the gene matches: 7. CDR3 amino acids: CASSPLAGGLDTQYF. Here the CDR3 DNA reads TGCGCCAGCAGCCCCCTAGCGGGGGGCCTTGATACGCAGTATTTT.

The V call is TRBV7-2, the J call TRBJ2-5; the D is unclear. CDR1 is SGHTA and CDR2 is FQGNSA in the germline V gene. The V end was cut by 1 base, the J end by 2 bases, with 8 bases between. The CDR3 consists of 14 residues. CDR3 protein: CASSLDVLQETQYF. In DNA form, the CDR3 reads TGTGCCAGCAGCTTAGACGTACTTCAAGAGACCCAGTACTTC.

The rearrangement links TRBV12-3 or TRBV12-4 to TRBJ1-2; no definite D call. The CDR3 spans 14 residues. Trimming took 6 bases from V and 4 from J, leaving 15 bases between them. This chain's CDR3 is CASSSGVGGYGYTF. CDR3 in DNA: TGTGCCAGCAGCTCAGGTGTGGGCGGCTATGGCTACACCTTC.

The sample holds a few counts of this clonotype. The rearrangement links TRBV30 to TRBJ1-2; no reliable D call. Germline values: CDR1 GTSNPN, CDR2 SVGIG (reference sequence). The CDR3 covers 13 residues. V was clipped by 0 bases and J by 4 bases, with 9 bases between them. In DNA form, the CDR3 reads TGTGCCTGGAGTGTGAATTCGGGCTATGGCTACACCTTC. Translation: CAWSVNSGYGYTF.

This clonotype has a handful of counts. The chain couples TRBV4-2 to TRBJ1-1, with 9 bases lining up with TRBD1. The germline CDR1 and CDR2 sequences are LGHNA and YNFKEQ. V lost 1 base, J lost 3 bases, and 3 bases stayed unmatched. The CDR3 is made up of 15 amino acids. CDR3 DNA: TGTGCCAGCAGCCAAGTGACAGGGGGGGACACTGAAGCTTTCTTT. This gives the protein CASSQVTGGDTEAFF.

This clonotype was picked up a small number of times. The V gene is TRBV9, the J gene TRBJ2-5; D gene uncertain. The CDR3 is made up of 13 amino acids. The ends were cut back, 0 bases at V and 5 bases at J, with 8 bases in the middle. Germline CDR1 SGDLS, CDR2 YYNGEE. This chain's CDR3 is CASSVATSETQYF. CDR3 coding DNA: TGTGCCAGCAGCGTAGCTACCTCCGAGACCCAGTACTTC.

Notes on this clonotype: An end of the junction does not agree with germline; a read error may underlie this. This rearrangement joins TRBV12-3 or TRBV12-4 to TRBJ2-1; unclear D gene. This CDR3 is built from 14 residues. The CDR3 reads CASSLSSRSNGQFF. The CDR3 coding sequence is TGTGCCAGCAGTTTAAGCTCACGGAGCAATGGGCAGTTCTTC.

Worth noting for this clonotype: One junction end disagrees with the germline gene, perhaps due to a read error. The chain has TRBV6-4 and TRBJ2-1; D gene uncertain. Germline loops: CDR1 MRHNA, CDR2 SNTAGT. The CDR3 spans 13 residues. In DNA, the CDR3 is TGTGCCGGCAGTTTACTAATCGACCTTGAGCAGTTCTTC. Translating it yields CAGSLLIDLEQFF.

This clonotype appeared a few times. V is TRBV20-1 and J is TRBJ1-1; the D is unclear. V was cut by 6 bases and J by 4 bases, with 12 bases left in between. The germline gives CDR1 DFQATT, CDR2 SNEGSKA (reference sequence). The CDR3 runs to 12 residues. This chain's CDR3 is CSASGTGTEAFF. The DNA of the CDR3 is TGCAGTGCGTCGGGTACGGGCACTGAAGCTTTCTTT.

The J gene is TRBJ1-4, the V gene TRBV2; D is undetermined. CDR1 SNHLY and CDR2 FYNNEI come from the germline V gene. The CDR3 is made up of 14 amino acids. Trimming left V 3 bases short and J 8 bases short, with 13 bases between. CDR3 in DNA: TGTGCCAGCAGTGACCGGCAGGAGGGAGAAAAACTGTTTTTT. Encoded protein: CASSDRQEGEKLFF.

The chain is built from TRBV6-5 and TRBJ1-1, with D perhaps matching TRBD1 (5 bases). CDR3 length: 14 amino acids. V lost 5 bases and J lost 0, with 10 bases in between. Germline V gene sequence: CDR1 MNHEY, CDR2 SVGAGI. CDR3 DNA sequence: TGTGCCAGCAGTGAGACAGTTATGAACACTGAAGCTTTCTTT. Residues: CASSETVMNTEAFF.

The chain links TRBV5-5 to TRBJ2-2, with D unresolved. Trimming cost V 5 bases and J 6 bases, with 14 bases left between them. Germline assignment: CDR1 SGHKS and CDR2 YYEKEE (reference sequence). CDR3 length: 14 amino acids. The CDR3 nucleotides read TGTGCCAGCAGTTTCGGCAGGATATCCGGGGAGCTGTTTTTT. Translating gives CASSFGRISGELFF.

To note about this clonotype: A much larger clone lies a single base off, so this may be a read error. The chain uses TRBV6-4 and TRBJ2-3; 8 nucleotides agree with TRBD1. Germline lookup yields CDR1 MRHNA and CDR2 SNTAGT. The CDR3 sequence is 14 residues long. CDR3 in DNA: TGTGCCAGCAGCCGACAGGGGAACACAGATACGCAGTTTTTT. Translated: CASSRQGNTDTQFF.

This clonotype was seen more than once but under ten times. The chain links TRBV5-1 to TRBJ2-2; TRBD1 might be the D (6 bases). V was clipped by 5 bases and J by 1 base, with 12 bases between them. Germline CDR1 and CDR2: SGHRS and YFSETQ. The CDR3 totals 15 residues. The CDR3: CASRGRTVNTGELFF. CDR3 DNA: TGCGCCAGCAGGGGCAGGACAGTGAACACCGGGGAGCTGTTTTTT.

The chain links TRBV7-2 to TRBJ2-1; TRBD1 matches 9 bases. Gene TRBJ2-7 matches the end of the DNA better, so the J call may be wrong. CDR1 is SGHTA and CDR2 is FQGNSA in the germline V gene. This CDR3 is 17 amino acids long. CDR3 residues: CASSRRTGAFSYNEQYF. In DNA form, the CDR3 reads TGTGCCAGCAGCCGACGGACAGGGGCATTTTCCTACAATGAGCAGTACTTC.

The genes are TRBV21-1 and TRBJ2-5; TRBD2 was called by the table and not checked on the DNA. TRBV21-1 is recorded as a pseudogene. CDR3 length: 16 amino acids. The CDR3 is CASSKKGGLWQETQYF. The DNA for the CDR3 is TGTGCCAGCAGCAAAAAAGGAGGGCTGTGGCAAGAGACCCAGTACTTC.

The chain recombines TRBV5-5 with TRBJ2-1, with a weak D call TRBD2 (5 bases). Per germline, CDR1 SGHKS and CDR2 YYEKEE (reference sequence). Trimming left V 5 bases short and J 0 bases short, with 12 bases between. This CDR3 spans 15 amino acids. Written as DNA, the CDR3 is TGTGCCAGCAGTTGGGCGGGTAGCTCCTACAATGAGCAGTTCTTC. Its translation: CASSWAGSSYNEQFF.